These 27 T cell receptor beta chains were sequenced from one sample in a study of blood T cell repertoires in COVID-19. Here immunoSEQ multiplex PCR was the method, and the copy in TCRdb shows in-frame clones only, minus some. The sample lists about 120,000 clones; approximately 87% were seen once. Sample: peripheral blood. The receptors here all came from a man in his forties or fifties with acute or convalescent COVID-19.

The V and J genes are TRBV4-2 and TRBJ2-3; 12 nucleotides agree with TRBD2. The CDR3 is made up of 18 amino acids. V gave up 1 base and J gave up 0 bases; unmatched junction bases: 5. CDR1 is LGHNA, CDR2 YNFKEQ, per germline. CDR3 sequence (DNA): TGTGCCAGCAGCCAAGGACTAGCGGGGGCAATTAGCACAGATACGCAGTATTTT. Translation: CASSQGLAGAISTDTQYF.

CDR3 in DNA: TGCGCCAGCAGCCACCCTTCGACAGGGGCGAATCAGCCCCAGCATTTT. It translates to CASSHPSTGANQPQHF. The genes are TRBV4-1 and TRBJ1-5; 8 bases fit TRBD1. This CDR3 comprises 16 residues. Germline V gene lookup returns CDR1 MGHRA and CDR2 YSYEKL. J was trimmed by 4 bases and V by 3 bases; bases with no gene match: 8.

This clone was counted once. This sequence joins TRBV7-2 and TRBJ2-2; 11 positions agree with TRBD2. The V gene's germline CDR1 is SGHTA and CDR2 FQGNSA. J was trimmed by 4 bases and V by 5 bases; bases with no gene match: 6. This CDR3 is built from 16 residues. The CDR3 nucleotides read TGTGCCAGCAGCCCATGGGGGACTAGCGGCACCGGGGAGCTGTTTTTT. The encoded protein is CASSPWGTSGTGELFF.

The CDR3 here is CSASSPSVEQFF. Written as DNA, the CDR3 is TGCAGTGCTAGTTCGCCTAGCGTTGAGCAGTTCTTC. The gene calls are TRBV20-1 and TRBJ2-1; D perhaps matches TRBD2 (6 bases). V was trimmed by 3 bases and J by 9 bases, leaving 12 bases between them. CDR1 and CDR2 from the germline V gene are DFQATT and SNEGSKA (reference sequence). This CDR3 contains 12 residues.

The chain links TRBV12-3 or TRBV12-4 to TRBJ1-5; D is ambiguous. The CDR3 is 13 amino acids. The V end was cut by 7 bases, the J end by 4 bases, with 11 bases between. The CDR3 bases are TGTGCCAGCACCGTTCGGGAGAATCAGCCCCAGCATTTT. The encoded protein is CASTVRENQPQHF.

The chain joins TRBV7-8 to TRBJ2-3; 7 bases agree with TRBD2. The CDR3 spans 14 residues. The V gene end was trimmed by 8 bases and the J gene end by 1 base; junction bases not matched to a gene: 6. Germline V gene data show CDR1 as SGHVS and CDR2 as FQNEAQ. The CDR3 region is CASLKRGRTDTQYF. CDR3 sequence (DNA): TGTGCCAGCCTCAAGCGGGGACGCACAGATACGCAGTATTTT.

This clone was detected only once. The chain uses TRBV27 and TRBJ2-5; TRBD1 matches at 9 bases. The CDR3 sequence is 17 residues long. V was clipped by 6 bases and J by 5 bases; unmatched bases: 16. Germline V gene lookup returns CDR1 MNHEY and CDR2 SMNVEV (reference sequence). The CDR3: CASSPPSGTGFRETQYF. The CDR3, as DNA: TGTGCCAGCAGCCCCCCCTCCGGGACAGGGTTTCGGGAGACCCAGTACTTC.

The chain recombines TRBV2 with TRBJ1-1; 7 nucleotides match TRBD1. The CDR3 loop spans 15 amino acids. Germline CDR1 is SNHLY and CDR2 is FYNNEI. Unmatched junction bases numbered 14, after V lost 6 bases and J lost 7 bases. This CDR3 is CASSQSRQGQSEAFF. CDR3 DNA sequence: TGTGCCAGCAGCCAGAGTCGACAGGGTCAAAGTGAAGCTTTCTTT.

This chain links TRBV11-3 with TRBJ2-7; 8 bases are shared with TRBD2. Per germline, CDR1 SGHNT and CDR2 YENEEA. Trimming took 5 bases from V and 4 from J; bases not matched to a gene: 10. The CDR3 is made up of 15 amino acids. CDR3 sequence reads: CASSKRGQASYEQYF. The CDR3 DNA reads TGTGCCAGCAGCAAGCGGGGGCAGGCATCGTACGAGCAGTACTTC.

The CDR3, as DNA: TGTGCCAGCAGCTTCGGGTCACATTACGAGCAGTACTTC. It translates to CASSFGSHYEQYF. This sequence joins TRBV13 and TRBJ2-7; D uncertain. Germline CDR1 reads PRHDT; CDR2 reads FYEKMQ (reference sequence). The CDR3 runs 13 residues. V lost 3 bases and J lost 4, with 10 bases in between. Full variable domain (missing parts from reference TRBV13 and TRBJ2-7): AAGVIQSPRHLIKEKRETATLKCYPIPRHDTVYWYQQGPGQDPQFLISFYEKMQSDKGSIPDRFSAQQFSDYHSELNMSSLELGDSALYFCASSFGSHYEQYFGPGTRLTVT.

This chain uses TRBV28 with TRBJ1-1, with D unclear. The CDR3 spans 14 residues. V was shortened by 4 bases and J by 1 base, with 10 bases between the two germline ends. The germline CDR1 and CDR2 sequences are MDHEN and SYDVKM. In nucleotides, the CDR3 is TGTGCCAGCAGTTGGGAGGGCTGGAACACTGAAGCTTTCTTT. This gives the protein CASSWEGWNTEAFF. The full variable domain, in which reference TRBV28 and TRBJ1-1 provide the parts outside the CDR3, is DVKVTQSSRYLVKRTGEKVFLECVQDMDHENMFWYRQDPGLGLRLIYFSYDVKMKEKGDIPEGYSVSREKKERFSLILESASTNQTSMYLCASSWEGWNTEAFFGQGTRLTVV.

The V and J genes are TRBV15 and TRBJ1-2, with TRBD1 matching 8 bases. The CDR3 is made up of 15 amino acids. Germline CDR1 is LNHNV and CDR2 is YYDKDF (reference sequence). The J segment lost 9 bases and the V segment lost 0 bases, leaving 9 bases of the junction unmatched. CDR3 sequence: CATSRDLTGGGSYTF. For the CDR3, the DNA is TGTGCCACCAGCAGAGATCTCACAGGGGGAGGGAGCTACACCTTC.

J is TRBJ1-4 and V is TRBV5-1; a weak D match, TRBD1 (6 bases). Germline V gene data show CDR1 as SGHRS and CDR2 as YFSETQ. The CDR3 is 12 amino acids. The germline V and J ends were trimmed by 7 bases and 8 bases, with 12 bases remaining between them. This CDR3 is CASRATGEKLFF. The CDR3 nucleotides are TGCGCCAGCCGAGCAACAGGGGAAAAACTGTTTTTT.

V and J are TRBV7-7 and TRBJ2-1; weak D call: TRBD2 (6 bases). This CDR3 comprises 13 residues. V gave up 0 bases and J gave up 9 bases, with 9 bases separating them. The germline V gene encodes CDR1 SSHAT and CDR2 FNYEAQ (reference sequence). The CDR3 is CASSLAGGSEQFF. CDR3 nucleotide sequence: TGTGCCAGCAGCTTAGCGGGAGGATCTGAGCAGTTCTTC. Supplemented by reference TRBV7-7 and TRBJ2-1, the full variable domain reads GAGVSQSPRYKVTKRGQDVTLRCDPISSHATLYWYQQALGQGPEFLTYFNYEAQPDKSGLPSDRFSAERPEGSISTLTIQRTEQRDSAMYRCASSLAGGSEQFFGPGTRLTVL.

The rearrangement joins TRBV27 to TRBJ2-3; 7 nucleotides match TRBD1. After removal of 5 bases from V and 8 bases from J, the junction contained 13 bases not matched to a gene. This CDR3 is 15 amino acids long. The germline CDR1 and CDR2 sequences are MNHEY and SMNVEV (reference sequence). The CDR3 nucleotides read TGTGCCAGCAGTGAACCGGGCCAGGGGGTTGGTACGCAGTATTTT. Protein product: CASSEPGQGVGTQYF.

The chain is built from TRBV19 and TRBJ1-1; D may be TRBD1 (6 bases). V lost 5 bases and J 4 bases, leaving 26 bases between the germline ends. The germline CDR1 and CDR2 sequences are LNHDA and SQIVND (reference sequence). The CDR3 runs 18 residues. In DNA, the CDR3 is TGTGCCAGTAGTCTACACCTGACAGGTCAAGGGGCCGGCACTGAAGCTTTCTTT. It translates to CASSLHLTGQGAGTEAFF. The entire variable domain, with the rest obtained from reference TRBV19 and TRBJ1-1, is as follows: DGGITQSPKYLFRKEGQNVTLSCEQNLNHDAMYWYRQDPGQGLRLIYYSQIVNDFQKGDIAEGYSVSREKKESFPLTVTSAQKNPTAFYLCASSLHLTGQGAGTEAFFGQGTRLTVV.

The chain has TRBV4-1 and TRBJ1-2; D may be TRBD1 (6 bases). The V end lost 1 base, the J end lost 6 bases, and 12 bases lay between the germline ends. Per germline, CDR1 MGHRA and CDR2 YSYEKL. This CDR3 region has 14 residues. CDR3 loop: CASSQVRGGNGYTF. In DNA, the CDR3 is TGCGCCAGCAGCCAAGTGAGGGGGGGGAATGGCTACACCTTC.

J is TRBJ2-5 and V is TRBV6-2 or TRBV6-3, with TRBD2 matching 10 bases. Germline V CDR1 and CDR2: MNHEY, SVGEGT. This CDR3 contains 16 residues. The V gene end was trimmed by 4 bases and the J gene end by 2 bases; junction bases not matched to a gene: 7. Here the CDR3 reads CASSSHSAGGQETQYF. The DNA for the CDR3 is TGTGCCAGCAGTTCACATTCAGCGGGAGGGCAAGAGACCCAGTACTTC.

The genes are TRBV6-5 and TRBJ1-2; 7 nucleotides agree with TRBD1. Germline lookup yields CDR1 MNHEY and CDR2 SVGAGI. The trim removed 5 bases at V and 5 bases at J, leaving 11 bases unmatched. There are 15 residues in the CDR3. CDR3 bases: TGTGCCAGCAGTAGACAGGGACCAACCAATTATGGCTACACCTTC. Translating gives CASSRQGPTNYGYTF.

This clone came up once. The CDR3 DNA reads as TGTGCCAGTAGTATAAGCAGGGCAGAGACCCAGTACTTC. This encodes CASSISRAETQYF. The genes are TRBV19 and TRBJ2-5; weak D call: TRBD1 (5 bases). Germline CDR1 LNHDA, CDR2 SQIVND (reference sequence). The V gene lost 2 bases and the J gene lost 4 bases, with 8 bases spanning the gap. The CDR3 totals 13 residues.

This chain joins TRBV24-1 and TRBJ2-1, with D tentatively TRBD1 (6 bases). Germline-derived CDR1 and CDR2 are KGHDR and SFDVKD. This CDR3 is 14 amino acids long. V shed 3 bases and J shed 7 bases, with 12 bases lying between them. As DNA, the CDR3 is TGTGCCACCAGTGATCCCAGGGGTACTAATGAGCAGTTCTTC. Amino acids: CATSDPRGTNEQFF.

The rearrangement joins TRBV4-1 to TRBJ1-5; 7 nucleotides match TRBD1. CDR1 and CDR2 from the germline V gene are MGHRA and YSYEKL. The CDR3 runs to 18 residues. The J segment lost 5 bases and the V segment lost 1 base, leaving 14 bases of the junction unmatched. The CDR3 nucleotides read TGCGCCAGCAGCCAAGCGGGCCTGGTAGGGGGCACGCATCAGCCCCAGCATTTT. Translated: CASSQAGLVGGTHQPQHF.

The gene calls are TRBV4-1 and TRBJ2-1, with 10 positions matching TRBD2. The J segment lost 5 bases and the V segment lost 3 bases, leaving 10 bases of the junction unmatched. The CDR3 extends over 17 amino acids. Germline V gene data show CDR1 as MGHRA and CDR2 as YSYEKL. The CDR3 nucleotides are TGCGCCAGCAGCCATCCTACCGGGACTAGCGTCCACAATGAGCAGTTCTTC. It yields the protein CASSHPTGTSVHNEQFF.

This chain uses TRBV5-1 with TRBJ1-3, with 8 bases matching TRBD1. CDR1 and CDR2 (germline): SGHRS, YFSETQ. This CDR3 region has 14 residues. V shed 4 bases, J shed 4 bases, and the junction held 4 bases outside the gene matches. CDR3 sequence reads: CASSETGAGNTIYF. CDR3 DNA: TGCGCCAGCAGCGAGACAGGGGCCGGAAACACCATATATTTT. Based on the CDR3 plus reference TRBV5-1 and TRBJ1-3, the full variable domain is KAGVTQTPRYLIKTRGQQVTLSCSPISGHRSVSWYQQTPGQGLQFLFEYFSETQRNKGNFPGRFSGRQFSNSRSEMNVSTLELGDSALYLCASSETGAGNTIYFGEGSWLTVV.

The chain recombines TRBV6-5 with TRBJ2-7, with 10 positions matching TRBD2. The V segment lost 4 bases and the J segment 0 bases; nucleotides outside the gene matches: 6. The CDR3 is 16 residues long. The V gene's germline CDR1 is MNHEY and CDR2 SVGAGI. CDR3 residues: CASSLAGGPPSYEQYF. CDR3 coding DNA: TGTGCCAGCAGTTTAGCGGGAGGTCCCCCCTCCTACGAGCAGTACTTC.

CDR3 in DNA: TGTGCCAGCAGTGACGAGGGGGCCGGCACAGATACGCAGTATTTT. Translation: CASSDEGAGTDTQYF. This chain uses TRBV2 with TRBJ2-3; 7 nucleotides match TRBD1. The CDR3 spans 15 residues. The V segment lost 3 bases and the J segment 1 base; nucleotides outside the gene matches: 4. Germline V gene sequence: CDR1 SNHLY, CDR2 FYNNEI.

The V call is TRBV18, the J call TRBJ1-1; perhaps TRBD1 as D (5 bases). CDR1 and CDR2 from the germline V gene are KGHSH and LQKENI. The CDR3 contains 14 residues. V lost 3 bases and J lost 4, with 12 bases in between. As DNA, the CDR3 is TGTGCCAGCTCACCTCCGACGGGGGGCACTGAAGCTTTCTTT. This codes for CASSPPTGGTEAFF.